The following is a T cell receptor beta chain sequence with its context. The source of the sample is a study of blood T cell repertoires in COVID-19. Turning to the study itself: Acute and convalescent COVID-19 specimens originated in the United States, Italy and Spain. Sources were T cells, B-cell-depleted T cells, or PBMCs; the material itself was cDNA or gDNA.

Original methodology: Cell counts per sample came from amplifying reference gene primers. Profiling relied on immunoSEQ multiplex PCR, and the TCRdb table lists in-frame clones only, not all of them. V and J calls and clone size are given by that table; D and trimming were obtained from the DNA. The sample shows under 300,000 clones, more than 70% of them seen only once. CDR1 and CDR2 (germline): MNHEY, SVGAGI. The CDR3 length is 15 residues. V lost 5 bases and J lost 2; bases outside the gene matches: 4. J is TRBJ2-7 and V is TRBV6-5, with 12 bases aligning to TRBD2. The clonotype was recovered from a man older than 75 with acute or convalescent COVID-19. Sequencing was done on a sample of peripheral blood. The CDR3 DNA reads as TGTGCCAGCAGTCCCCCTAGCGGGGGGGCCTACGAGCAGTACTTC. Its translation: CASSPPSGGAYEQYF.